This TCR beta chain emerged from a study of CD8 T cells in ankylosing spondylitis. This clonotype was detected a few times. Its target is not known. Study findings and constraints: Made up of eight or nine highly homologous variants, a TCR beta motif appeared characteristic of ankylosing spondylitis blood.

MiXCR, applied by TCRdb to the 5' RACE reads, yields one record per CDR3 protein. The sample holds about 800,000 distinct CDR3 sequences; 12% are singletons and the top ten take roughly 0.51%. The source of this sequence is a male donor with ankylosing spondylitis. Input material: blood, either unsorted or a sorted T cell fraction (not recorded which).

The CDR3 sequence: CSATGGGGNQPQHF. Here the CDR3 DNA reads TGCAGTGCAACAGGGGGAGGTGGCAATCAGCCCCAGCATTTT. The chain has TRBV20-1 and TRBJ1-5; 8 nucleotides align to TRBD1. The J segment lost 2 bases and the V segment lost 6 bases, leaving 6 bases of the junction unmatched. The CDR3 is 14 residues long. The V gene's germline CDR1 is DFQATT and CDR2 SNEGSKA (reference sequence).